These T cell receptor beta chains were read from a single sample in a study of blood T cell repertoires in COVID-19. The table came from immunoSEQ multiplex PCR; TCRdb's copy has only in-frame clones and leaves some out. This sample has roughly 220,000 clones, with roughly 80% found just once. Specimen: peripheral blood. Source of these receptors: a man aged 25-45 years with active or convalescent COVID-19. Each CDR3 is given with its conserved first and last residue. D genes are given only for firm matches. Where a row states a size, it is once, few, many or the class of an expanded clone; other rows omit it.

v_call,j_call,clone_size,d_call,cdr3_nt,cdr3_aa
TRBV18,TRBJ2-7,-,TRBD1,TGTGCCAGCTCACCACTCCAGGGGGCGAAGTCCAAGCAGTACTTC,CASSPLQGAKSKQYF
TRBV30,TRBJ2-1,-,TRBD2,TGTGCCTGGAGTGCCAGCGGGAGGGGGAACAATGAGCAGTTCTTC,CAWSASGRGNNEQFF
TRBV29-1,TRBJ1-2,-,TRBD1,TGCAGCGTGCGGACAGGGGTTGACTATGGCTACACCTTC,CSVRTGVDYGYTF
TRBV28,TRBJ2-7,-,TRBD1,TGTGCCAGCAACCCGCCACAGGGGTACGAGCAGTACTTC,CASNPPQGYEQYF
TRBV2,TRBJ1-2,few,-,TGTGCCAGCAGCCCACCCCGCCAACGGAACTATGGCTACACCTTC,CASSPPRQRNYGYTF
TRBV9,TRBJ2-5,-,TRBD2,TGTGCCAGCAGCGTAGAGGGAGGGGAGAGAACCCAGTACTTC,CASSVEGGERTQYF
TRBV12-3/TRBV12-4,TRBJ2-1,few,-,TGTGCCAGCAGTCCCCTGCTCAGAGAGCAGTTCTTC,CASSPLLREQFF
TRBV29-1,TRBJ2-3,-,TRBD1,TGCAGCGTTACAGACAGGGCCCGCACAGATACGCAGTATTTT,CSVTDRARTDTQYF
TRBV6-5,TRBJ2-7,-,-,TGTGCCAGCCGACTGGATCCGGCGGGCGAGCAGTACTTC,CASRLDPAGEQYF
TRBV9,TRBJ2-1,once,TRBD2,TGTGCCAGCAGCGTACTGGCTAGCGGGGGCAATGAGCAGTTCTTC,CASSVLASGGNEQFF
TRBV20-1,TRBJ2-5,-,TRBD1,TGCAGAGGGGGCTTTCAAGAGACCCAGTACTTC,CRGGFQETQYF
TRBV24-1,TRBJ1-5,-,-,TGTGCCACCAGTTTCGGAGATCAGCCCCAGCATTTT,CATSFGDQPQHF
TRBV7-3,TRBJ1-1,few,TRBD1,TGTGCCAGCAGCGGACAGGGTCGAGCTTTCTTT,CASSGQGRAFF
TRBV3-1/TRBV3-2,TRBJ1-4,-,-,TGTGCCAGCAGCCAACCCCCGGAGCATGAAAAACTGTTTTTT,CASSQPPEHEKLFF
TRBV3-1/TRBV3-2,TRBJ1-5,-,TRBD1,TGTGCCAGCAGCCAAGAACCCGCAGGGGGGATACAGCCCCAGCATTTT,CASSQEPAGGIQPQHF
TRBV7-8,TRBJ2-1,many,TRBD2,TGTGCCAGCAGCTGGACTAGCAGCTATGAGCAGTTCTTC,CASSWTSSYEQFF
TRBV3-1/TRBV3-2,TRBJ2-7,-,TRBD1,TGTGCCAGCAGCCTAGGGACAGCGGCCTACGAGCAGTACTTC,CASSLGTAAYEQYF
TRBV7-2,TRBJ1-4,-,-,TGTGCCAGCAGCTTACAGGGTAGGAATGAAAAACTGTTTTTT,CASSLQGRNEKLFF
TRBV4-3,TRBJ2-2,-,-,TGCGCCAGCAGCCAAGGACAGGTATCCGGGGAGCTGTTTTTT,CASSQGQVSGELFF
TRBV6-1,TRBJ2-7,-,-,TGTGCCAGCAGTGAGATTAGTTTGGAGTACTTC,CASSEISLEYF
TRBV28,TRBJ2-2,-,-,TGTGCCAGCAGTTTGTGGGGCTCGGTCACCGGGGAGCTGTTTTTT,CASSLWGSVTGELFF
TRBV4-2,TRBJ2-3,-,-,TGTGCCAGCAGCCAAGAGGTAGAGGAGGGTGATACGCAGTATTTT,CASSQEVEEGDTQYF
TRBV5-6,TRBJ2-5,-,TRBD2,TGTGCCAGCAGCTCCGGACTAGCGGGGGGACAAGAGACCCAGTACTTC,CASSSGLAGGQETQYF
TRBV5-1,TRBJ2-7,-,TRBD2,TGCGCCAGCAGCATTAGCGGGATCTCCTACGAGCAGTACTTC,CASSISGISYEQYF
TRBV2,TRBJ1-1,-,-,TGTGCCGCGGGGGGGACTGAAGCTTTCTTT,CAAGGTEAFF
TRBV10-3,TRBJ2-7,-,-,TGTGCCATCAGTGAGTCTCCGGACAGCTACGAGCAGTACTTC,CAISESPDSYEQYF
TRBV28,TRBJ1-3,-,-,TGTGCCACCGGACCGGGGGTTGGAAACACCATATATTTT,CATGPGVGNTIYF
TRBV30,TRBJ1-2,-,TRBD1,TGTGCCTGGAGCGCGACAGGGATCGGTGGCTACACCTTC,CAWSATGIGGYTF
TRBV5-1,TRBJ2-5,-,-,TGCGCCAGCAGCCTCGGTCAGGGGCCAGGAGTACGGGAGACCCAGTACTTC,CASSLGQGPGVRETQYF
TRBV19,TRBJ2-7,-,TRBD1,TGTGCCAGTAGTCATCGTACAGGGGGGCGAGAGCAGTACTTC,CASSHRTGGREQYF
TRBV13,TRBJ1-6,-,-,TGTGCCAGCGCTCTAATGGAGTATTCACCCCTCCACTTT,CASALMEYSPLHF
TRBV6-5,TRBJ2-7,-,TRBD1,TGTGCCAGCAGAGCCGGGACAGCTCTCGAGCAGTACTTC,CASRAGTALEQYF
TRBV5-1,TRBJ1-5,-,-,TGCGCCAGCAGCTTGGGACAGTACAATCAGCCCCAGCATTTT,CASSLGQYNQPQHF
TRBV30,TRBJ2-7,-,TRBD1,TGTGCCTGGAGTGGCAGGGGGACCTATTACGAGCAGTACTTC,CAWSGRGTYYEQYF
TRBV6-5,TRBJ1-2,-,TRBD1,TGTGCCAGCTGGGACAGGGGAATTCCTCATGGCTACACCTTC,CASWDRGIPHGYTF
TRBV4-3,TRBJ2-1,once,TRBD2,TGCGCCAGCAGCCAAGAGCCTCCTAGCGGGGGTTACAATGAGCAGTTCTTC,CASSQEPPSGGYNEQFF
TRBV4-2,TRBJ2-1,-,TRBD2,TGTGCCAGCAGCCAAGTTCGTTGGGGGGGGGACAATGAGCAGTTCTTC,CASSQVRWGGDNEQFF
TRBV5-1,TRBJ2-7,-,-,TGCGCCAGCAGCTTGGTATTCCGGGACGAGCAGTACTTC,CASSLVFRDEQYF
TRBV10-3,TRBJ1-1,-,-,TGTGCCATCAGTCAGGCAGCCTTGAACACTGAAGCTTTCTTT,CAISQAALNTEAFF
TRBV2,TRBJ1-1,-,-,TGTGCCAGCAACCAGGGGAGGGTGAGGGGGAACACTGAAGCTTTCTTT,CASNQGRVRGNTEAFF
TRBV2,TRBJ2-1,-,TRBD1,TGTGCCAGCATTCCCGGGACAGTCAGGAATGAGCAGTTCTTC,CASIPGTVRNEQFF
TRBV14,TRBJ2-1,-,TRBD2,TGTGCCAGCAGCCGGACTAGCGGTATAAATGAGCAGTTCTTC,CASSRTSGINEQFF
TRBV5-5,TRBJ1-5,-,-,TGTGCCAGCAGCTTGCTGGCAGGGGCCGGTAGCAATCAGCCCCAGCATTTT,CASSLLAGAGSNQPQHF
TRBV9,TRBJ2-7,once,-,TGTGCCAGCAGCGTCGGGATAGACAGGTCCTACGAGCAGTACTTC,CASSVGIDRSYEQYF
TRBV7-2,TRBJ2-2,-,-,TGTGCCAGCAGCTTACAGGGGAACACCGGGGAGCTGTTTTTT,CASSLQGNTGELFF